A single sample gave rise to the 21 T cell receptor beta chains below, sequenced in a study of CD8+CD57+ T cells in acquired aplastic anemia. The template used for profiling TCR beta VDJ and CDR3 was genomic DNA. TCRdb analysed the reads with MiXCR anew, one entry per CDR3 protein. Of approximately 160,000 distinct CDR3 sequences listed, roughly 47% are singletons. Sequenced material: sorted CD4+, CD8+, or CD8+CD57+ T cells (not recorded which) from PBMCs. These receptors all come from a human donor in good health.

Concerning this clonotype: A single base separates this from a much larger clone, so it may be a read error. Because it lacks the conserved phenylalanine or tryptophan at the end, this CDR3 is likely a read error. The chain links TRBV12-5 to TRBJ1-1, with D tentatively TRBD1 (5 bases). V was pared by 6 bases and J by 4 bases, with 12 bases between. This CDR3 spans 13 amino acids. Germline V lookup: CDR1 LGHNT, CDR2 FRNRAP. CDR3 sequence (DNA): TGTGCTAGTGGACCGAGACAGACCACTGAAGCTTTCTCT. Its translation: CASGPRQTTEAFS.

This chain uses TRBV28 with TRBJ1-5; D is ambiguous. The CDR3 loop spans 13 amino acids. Trimming cost V 6 bases and J 4 bases, with 10 bases left between them. Germline CDR1 MDHEN, CDR2 SYDVKM. The CDR3 here is CASRHRRNQPQHF. In DNA form, the CDR3 reads TGTGCCAGCAGACATAGACGTAATCAGCCCCAGCATTTT.

The chain recombines TRBV20-1 with TRBJ2-5, with TRBD2 matching over 7 bases. Trimming removed 1 base from V and 4 bases from J; junction bases left unmatched: 6. The germline V gene has CDR1 DFQATT and CDR2 SNEGSKA (reference sequence). The CDR3 has 14 amino acids. The CDR3 region has the DNA TGCAGTGCTAGAGCGGGGGGATTGGCAGAGACCCAGTACTTC. Translated: CSARAGGLAETQYF.

This clonotype was recorded many times. The rearrangement joins TRBV6-1 to TRBJ1-1; weak D call: TRBD1 (5 bases). V lost 6 bases and J lost 0, with 8 bases in between. The germline gives CDR1 MNHNS, CDR2 SASEGT. The CDR3 is 13 amino acids. CDR3 bases: TGTGCCAGCAGCGGACACCTGAACACTGAAGCTTTCTTT. This sequence encodes CASSGHLNTEAFF.

This clonotype occurred many times. This chain uses TRBV29-1 with TRBJ2-3; D may be TRBD1 (6 bases). CDR3 length: 14 residues. Trimming cost V 8 bases and J 3 bases, with 18 bases left between them. Germline CDR1 is SQVTM and CDR2 is ANQGSEA. For the CDR3, the DNA is TGCAGCACTGCTTTGGTGCAGGGGACAGATACGCAGTATTTT. It translates to CSTALVQGTDTQYF.

The rearrangement uses TRBV7-3 and TRBJ1-1; no firm D call. This CDR3 is built from 13 residues. The V gene lost 3 bases and the J gene lost 5 bases, with 10 bases spanning the gap. Germline CDR1 and CDR2: SGHTA and FQGTGA. CDR3 protein: CASSFSGETEAFF. The CDR3 bases are TGTGCCAGCAGCTTTTCGGGAGAGACTGAAGCTTTCTTT.

This clonotype was observed many times. J is TRBJ2-3 and V is TRBV7-3, with 11 nucleotides matching TRBD2. This CDR3 comprises 15 residues. After removal of 5 bases from V and 2 bases from J, the junction contained 3 bases not matched to a gene. Germline CDR1 SGHTA, CDR2 FQGTGA. CDR3 nucleotides: TGTGCCAGCAGCCTACTAGCGGGGGCCACAGATACGCAGTATTTT. This sequence encodes CASSLLAGATDTQYF.

The chain is built from TRBV6-1 and TRBJ1-1, with 8 bases lining up with TRBD1. Looked up from germline, CDR1 is MNHNS and CDR2 is SASEGT. The J segment lost 4 bases and the V segment lost 6 bases, leaving 7 bases of the junction unmatched. The CDR3 has 14 amino acids. The CDR3 coding sequence is TGTGCCAGCAGCTTTGGACAGGGCGCCACTGAAGCTTTCTTT. Protein product: CASSFGQGATEAFF.

This clonotype was counted once. The chain uses TRBV10-3 and TRBJ2-1; D might be TRBD2 (5 bases). The germline V and J ends were trimmed by 11 bases and 4 bases, with 18 bases remaining between them. The V gene's germline CDR1 is ENHRY and CDR2 SYGVKD. The CDR3 length is 14 residues. CDR3 DNA: TGTGCCTCCTCAACTAGAGGAGCGTACAATGAGCAGTTCTTC. Translating gives CASSTRGAYNEQFF.

This chain links TRBV3-1 with TRBJ2-1; 10 bases align to TRBD2. CDR3 length: 15 amino acids. Germline V gene lookup returns CDR1 LGHDT and CDR2 YNNKEL (reference sequence). The junction had 7 bases not matched to a gene; V was cut back by 2 bases and J by 9 bases. The CDR3 loop reads CASSQKPSGSSEQFF. The CDR3 nucleotides read TGTGCCAGCAGCCAAAAGCCTAGCGGGAGTAGTGAGCAGTTCTTC.

This clonotype was counted at least ten times. The CDR3 DNA reads TGCAGTGCTAGAGAGGTATCAGTTGGCTACACCTTC. The encoded protein is CSAREVSVGYTF. J is TRBJ1-2 and V is TRBV20-1; D not certain. Germline V gene sequence: CDR1 DFQATT, CDR2 SNEGSKA (reference sequence). V lost 0 bases to trimming and J lost 7 bases, with 9 bases between them. This CDR3 spans 12 amino acids.

This chain connects TRBV19 to TRBJ2-1; D unresolved. V dropped 5 bases and J dropped 8 bases, with 13 bases sitting between them. The CDR3 totals 13 residues. In germline, CDR1 is LNHDA, CDR2 SQIVND (reference sequence). CDR3 sequence reads: CASSRGQRYEQFF. In DNA, the CDR3 is TGTGCCAGTAGTCGTGGCCAACGCTATGAGCAGTTCTTC.

This clonotype was counted many times. The chain couples TRBV7-9 to TRBJ1-1, with D maybe TRBD1 (6 bases). The germline CDR1 and CDR2 sequences are SEHNR and FQNEAQ (reference sequence). The CDR3 covers 15 residues. Deletions cut 5 bases from V and 0 bases from J, with 13 bases between. The DNA of the CDR3 is TGTGCCAGCAGCCCCCGGACAGCGATGAACACTGAAGCTTTCTTT. As protein: CASSPRTAMNTEAFF.

The J gene is TRBJ1-6, the V gene TRBV6-1; TRBD1 matches at 7 bases. The CDR3 consists of 16 residues. The germline gives CDR1 MNHNS, CDR2 SASEGT. V trimming: 5 bases; J trimming: 8 bases; junction bases outside the gene matches: 12. CDR3: CASSRDTGTAHSPLHF. CDR3 in DNA: TGTGCCAGCAGTAGAGACACCGGGACAGCTCATTCACCCCTCCACTTT.

Many counts were recorded for this clonotype. The rearrangement links TRBV19 to TRBJ2-2, with 10 positions matching TRBD2. The ends lost 1 base at V and 5 bases at J; junction bases unmatched: 1. Germline CDR1 reads LNHDA; CDR2 reads SQIVND (reference sequence). The CDR3 contains 15 residues. CDR3 DNA: TGTGCCAGTAGTATAGGTAGCGGGAGGACCGGGGAGCTGTTTTTT. This encodes CASSIGSGRTGELFF.

The chain couples TRBV7-2 to TRBJ2-5; 12 nucleotides line up with TRBD2. The CDR3 sequence is 18 residues long. Germline CDR1 SGHTA, CDR2 FQGNSA. Trimming cost V 4 bases and J 0 bases; bases outside gene matches: 9. The CDR3 DNA reads as TGTGCCAGCAGCTCGAGGCTAGCGGGAGGGCCTTACCAAGAGACCCAGTACTTC. Its translation: CASSSRLAGGPYQETQYF.

This clonotype was found many times. The gene calls are TRBV11-2 and TRBJ1-1, with D possibly TRBD1 on 5 matching bases. The CDR3 runs 16 residues. Germline V lookup: CDR1 SGHAT, CDR2 FQNNGV. Trimming cost V 1 base and J 8 bases, with 20 bases left between them. The CDR3 sequence: CASSLVDYRGDGEAFF. The CDR3 DNA follows: TGTGCCAGCAGCTTAGTCGACTACCGGGGGGACGGGGAAGCTTTCTTT.

The chain links TRBV19 to TRBJ2-7; D ambiguous. V lost 5 bases and J lost 5, with 10 bases in between. Germline V gene data show CDR1 as LNHDA and CDR2 as SQIVND (reference sequence). The CDR3 spans 12 residues. The CDR3, as DNA: TGTGCCAGTAGTCACCGTGGGAACGAGCAGTACTTC. As protein: CASSHRGNEQYF.

This chain connects TRBV10-3 to TRBJ2-3, with 15 bases fitting TRBD2. Germline loops: CDR1 ENHRY, CDR2 SYGVKD. V lost 6 bases and J lost 5; bases outside the gene matches: 6. This CDR3 is built from 16 residues. CDR3 residues: CAISTGLAGGQDTQYF. The CDR3 nucleotides read TGTGCCATCAGCACCGGACTAGCGGGGGGGCAAGATACGCAGTATTTT.

The chain links TRBV15 to TRBJ1-2; D remains unclear. Per germline, CDR1 LNHNV and CDR2 YYDKDF (reference sequence). This CDR3 has 16 residues. V was trimmed by 2 bases and J by 4 bases, leaving 17 bases between them. The DNA for the CDR3 is TGTGCCACCAGCAGACCATCTAGAGTAGCCTCCTATGGCTACACCTTC. It encodes CATSRPSRVASYGYTF. Supplemented by reference TRBV15 and TRBJ1-2, the full variable domain reads DAMVIQNPRYQVTQFGKPVTLSCSQTLNHNVMYWYQQKSSQAPKLLFHYYDKDFNNEADTPDNFQSRRPNTSFCFLDIRSPGLGDTAMYLCATSRPSRVASYGYTFGSGTRLTVV.

This chain's CDR3 is CASSLVVWADTQYF. CDR3 sequence (DNA): TGTGCCAGCAGCTTAGTTGTGTGGGCAGATACGCAGTATTTT. The rearrangement links TRBV7-4 to TRBJ2-3; D gene ambiguous. The CDR3 spans 14 residues. V lost 1 base and J lost 4, with 9 bases in between. Germline values: CDR1 SGHVT, CDR2 SQSDAQ.